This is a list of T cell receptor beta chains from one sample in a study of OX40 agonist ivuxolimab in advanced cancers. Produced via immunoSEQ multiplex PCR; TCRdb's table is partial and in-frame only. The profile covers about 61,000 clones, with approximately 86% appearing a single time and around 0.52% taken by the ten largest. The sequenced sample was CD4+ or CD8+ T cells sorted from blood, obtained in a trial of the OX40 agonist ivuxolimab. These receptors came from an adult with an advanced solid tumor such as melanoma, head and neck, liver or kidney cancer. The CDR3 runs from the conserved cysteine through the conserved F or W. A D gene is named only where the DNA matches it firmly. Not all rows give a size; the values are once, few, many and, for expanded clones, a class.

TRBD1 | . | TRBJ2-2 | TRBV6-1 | CASIRQGANRELFF | TGTGCCAGCATCCGACAGGGGGCTAACCGGGAGCTGTTTTTT
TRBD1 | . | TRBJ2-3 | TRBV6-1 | CASSERGQGNVYF | TGTGCCAGCAGTGAAAGGGGACAGGGAAACGTGTATTTT
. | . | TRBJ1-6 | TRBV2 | CASSSLTRASPLHF | TGTGCCAGCAGTTCGCTAACAAGGGCATCACCCCTCCACTTT
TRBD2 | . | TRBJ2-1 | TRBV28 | CASRAGGSSYNEQFF | TGTGCCAGTCGGGCGGGAGGGAGCTCCTACAATGAGCAGTTCTTC
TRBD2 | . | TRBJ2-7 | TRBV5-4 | CASSSRTSGTYEQYF | TGTGCCAGCAGCTCTAGGACTAGCGGAACCTACGAGCAGTACTTC
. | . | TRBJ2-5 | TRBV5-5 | CASSPPDKETQYF | TGTGCCAGCAGCCCCCCAGATAAAGAGACCCAGTACTTC
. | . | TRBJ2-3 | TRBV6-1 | CASSLLPRSQDTQYF | TGTGCCAGCAGTCTTTTACCGAGGTCTCAGGATACGCAGTATTTT
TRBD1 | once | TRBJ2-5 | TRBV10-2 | CASSVGTGGETQYF | TGCGCCAGCAGTGTCGGGACAGGAGGAGAGACCCAGTACTTC
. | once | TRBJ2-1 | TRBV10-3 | CAISYRPADNEQFF | TGTGCCATCAGTTACCGACCTGCTGACAATGAGCAGTTCTTC
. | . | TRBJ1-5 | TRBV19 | CASSIQPQGTQPQHF | TGTGCCAGTAGTATCCAGCCTCAAGGGACTCAGCCCCAGCATTTT